This T cell receptor (beta chain) is drawn from a study of cytomegalovirus exposure and HLA in healthy donors. Overall study: Of all 400 or so donors who were genotyped, roughly 85% belonged to the Caucasian-associated ancestry cluster.

The PCR was carried out with 60 Vbeta primers and 13 Jbeta primers. Assay used: immunoSEQ multiplex PCR; TCRdb lists only in-frame clones, some missing. Of about 140,000 clones detected, 70% appear once; the ten largest clones hold 1.5% to 2%. The table lists this clone with a count of one. V was pared by 6 bases and J by 6 bases, with 14 bases of the junction left unmatched. Germline V CDR1 and CDR2: LNHDA, SQIVND (reference sequence). The CDR3 length is 15 residues. V usage is TRBV19 and J usage is TRBJ2-7; 7 nucleotides match TRBD1. The sample was PBMCs. This TCR was sampled from a woman aged 25 to 39 in good health and CMV-seronegative. The CDR3 DNA is TGTGCCAGTAGACCCGAAGGAGAGGGGGCCCTCGAGCAGTACTTC. Protein product: CASRPEGEGALEQYF.